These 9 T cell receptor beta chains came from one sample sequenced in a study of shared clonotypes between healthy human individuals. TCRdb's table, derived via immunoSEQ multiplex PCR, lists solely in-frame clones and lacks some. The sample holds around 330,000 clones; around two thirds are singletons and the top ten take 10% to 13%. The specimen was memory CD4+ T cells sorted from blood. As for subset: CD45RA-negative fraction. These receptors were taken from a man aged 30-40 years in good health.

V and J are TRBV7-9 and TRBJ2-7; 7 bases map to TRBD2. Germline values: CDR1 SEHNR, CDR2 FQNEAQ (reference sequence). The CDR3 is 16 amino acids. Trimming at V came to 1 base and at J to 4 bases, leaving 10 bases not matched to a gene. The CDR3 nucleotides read TGTGCCAGCAGCTTAGTAGGCGGGAGAACGAGGTACGAGCAGTACTTC. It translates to CASSLVGGRTRYEQYF.

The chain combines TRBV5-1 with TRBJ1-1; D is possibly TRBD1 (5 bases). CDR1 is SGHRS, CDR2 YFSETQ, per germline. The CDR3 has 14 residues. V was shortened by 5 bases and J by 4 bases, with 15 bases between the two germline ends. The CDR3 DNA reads TGCGCCAGCAGTTTCCTGGGTAGGGGCACTGAAGCTTTCTTT. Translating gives CASSFLGRGTEAFF.

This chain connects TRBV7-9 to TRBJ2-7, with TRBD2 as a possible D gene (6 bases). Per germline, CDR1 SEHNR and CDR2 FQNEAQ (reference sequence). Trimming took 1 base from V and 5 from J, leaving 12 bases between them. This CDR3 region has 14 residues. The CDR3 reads CASSLDIGGDEQYF. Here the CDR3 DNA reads TGTGCCAGCAGCTTAGACATCGGGGGTGACGAGCAGTACTTC. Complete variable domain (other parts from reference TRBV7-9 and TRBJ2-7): DTGVSQNPRHKITKRGQNVTFRCDPISEHNRLYWYRQTLGQGPEFLTYFQNEAQLEKSRLLSDRFSAERPKGSFSTLEIQRTEQGDSAMYLCASSLDIGGDEQYFGPGTRLTVT.

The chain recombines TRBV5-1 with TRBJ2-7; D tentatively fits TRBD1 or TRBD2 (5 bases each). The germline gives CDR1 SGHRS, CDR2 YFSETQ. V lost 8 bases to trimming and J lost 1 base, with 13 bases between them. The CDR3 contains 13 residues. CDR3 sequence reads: CASMGDGSYEQYF. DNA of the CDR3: TGCGCCAGTATGGGGGACGGATCCTACGAGCAGTACTTC.

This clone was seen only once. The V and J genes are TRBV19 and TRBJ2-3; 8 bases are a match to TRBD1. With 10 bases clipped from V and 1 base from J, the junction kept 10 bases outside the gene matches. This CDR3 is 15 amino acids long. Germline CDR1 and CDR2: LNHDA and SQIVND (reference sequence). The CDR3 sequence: CATRRQGKGTDTQYF. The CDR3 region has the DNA TGTGCCACCCGCCGACAGGGGAAGGGCACAGATACGCAGTATTTT.

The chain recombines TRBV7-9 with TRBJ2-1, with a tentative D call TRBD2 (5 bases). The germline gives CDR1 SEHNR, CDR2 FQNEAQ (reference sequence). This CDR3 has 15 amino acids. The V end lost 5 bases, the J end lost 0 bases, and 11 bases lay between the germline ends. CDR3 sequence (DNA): TGTGCCAGCAGCGGCGCCACTAGCTCCTACAATGAGCAGTTCTTC. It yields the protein CASSGATSSYNEQFF.

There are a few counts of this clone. CDR3 sequence reads: CASSEYHTYEQYF. As DNA, the CDR3 is TGCGCCAGCAGTGAGTACCACACCTACGAGCAGTACTTC. The gene calls are TRBV10-2 and TRBJ2-7; D gene uncertain. Germline-derived CDR1 and CDR2 are WSHSY and SAAADI. This CDR3 contains 13 residues. The V end lost 1 base, the J end lost 2 bases, and 6 bases lay between the germline ends.

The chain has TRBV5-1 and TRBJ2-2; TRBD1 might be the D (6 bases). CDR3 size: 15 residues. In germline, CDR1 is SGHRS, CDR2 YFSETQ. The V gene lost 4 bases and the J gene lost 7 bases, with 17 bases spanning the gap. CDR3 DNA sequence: TGCGCCAGCAGCGTAAGGCCGGACAGCAGCGGGGAGCTGTTTTTT. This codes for CASSVRPDSSGELFF.

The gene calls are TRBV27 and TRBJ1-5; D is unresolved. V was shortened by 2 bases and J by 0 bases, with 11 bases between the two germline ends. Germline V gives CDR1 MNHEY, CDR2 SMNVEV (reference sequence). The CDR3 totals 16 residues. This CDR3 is CASSLKAEYSNQPQHF. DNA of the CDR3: TGTGCCAGCAGTTTAAAAGCGGAATATAGCAATCAGCCCCAGCATTTT.